The rows below give T cell receptor beta chains drawn from one sample of a study of shared clonotypes between healthy human individuals. TCRdb's table, derived via immunoSEQ multiplex PCR, lists solely in-frame clones and lacks some. The repertoire holds about 2.4 million clones, with more than 90% as singletons. The specimen was naive CD4+ T cells sorted from blood. Source of these receptors: a man between 18 and 29 years old in good health. Each CDR3 is given with its conserved first and last residue. The D gene is left open where the match is weak. Clone sizes are given selectively: once, few, many, or a class where the clone is expanded.

abundance: -; d_gene: -; v_gene: TRBV4-3; j_gene: TRBJ2-7; CDR3nt: TGCGCCAGCAGCCAAGACGGTCAGGGAACCTACGAGCAGTACTTC; CDR3aa: CASSQDGQGTYEQYF
abundance: -; d_gene: -; v_gene: TRBV6-5; j_gene: TRBJ1-4; CDR3nt: TGTGCCAGCGGAGGTAATGAAAAACTGTTTTTT; CDR3aa: CASGGNEKLFF
abundance: -; d_gene: TRBD2; v_gene: TRBV7-8; j_gene: TRBJ2-3; CDR3nt: TGTGCCAGCAGCTTCCGGGCCTCAAGCGGGACTGGGGGAGATACGCAGTATTTT; CDR3aa: CASSFRASSGTGGDTQYF
abundance: few; d_gene: TRBD1; v_gene: TRBV30; j_gene: TRBJ1-4; CDR3nt: TGTGCCTGGAGTGGGACAGGGGGAGAAAAACTGTTTTTT; CDR3aa: CAWSGTGGEKLFF
abundance: -; d_gene: TRBD1; v_gene: TRBV25-1; j_gene: TRBJ1-4; CDR3nt: TGTGCCAGCAGTGACTCCGGGACAGCCGATGAAAAACTGTTTTTT; CDR3aa: CASSDSGTADEKLFF
abundance: few; d_gene: TRBD1; v_gene: TRBV7-9; j_gene: TRBJ2-5; CDR3nt: TGTGCCAGCAGCCTAGGGACAGCCCAAGAGACCCAGTACTTC; CDR3aa: CASSLGTAQETQYF
abundance: -; d_gene: TRBD1; v_gene: TRBV30; j_gene: TRBJ2-7; CDR3nt: TGTGCCTGGAGTCTCGGGACAGTAAAGTACGAGCAGTACTTC; CDR3aa: CAWSLGTVKYEQYF
abundance: -; d_gene: -; v_gene: TRBV7-2; j_gene: TRBJ2-1; CDR3nt: TGTGCCAGCAGCTTGGCCAGCGCCTTATCCTACAATGAGCAGTTCTTC; CDR3aa: CASSLASALSYNEQFF
abundance: once; d_gene: -; v_gene: TRBV2; j_gene: TRBJ2-5; CDR3nt: TGTGCCAGCAGTGTGGACCGACAAGAGACCCAGTACTTC; CDR3aa: CASSVDRQETQYF
abundance: -; d_gene: TRBD2; v_gene: TRBV30; j_gene: TRBJ2-1; CDR3nt: TGTGCCTGGAGTGTATCCCGAACTAGCGGGAGAGTCGATGAGCAGTTCTTC; CDR3aa: CAWSVSRTSGRVDEQFF
abundance: -; d_gene: -; v_gene: TRBV4-2; j_gene: TRBJ2-7; CDR3nt: TGTGCCAGCAGCCAAACAGGAGGGAGCTCCTACGAGCAGTACTTC; CDR3aa: CASSQTGGSSYEQYF
abundance: -; d_gene: -; v_gene: TRBV19; j_gene: TRBJ2-3; CDR3nt: TGTGCCAGTAGAAGAAGCACAGATACGCAGTATTTT; CDR3aa: CASRRSTDTQYF
abundance: once; d_gene: TRBD2; v_gene: TRBV10-3; j_gene: TRBJ2-1; CDR3nt: TGTGCCATCAGTGAGCTACTAGCGGGGTACAATGAGCAGTTCTTC; CDR3aa: CAISELLAGYNEQFF
abundance: -; d_gene: -; v_gene: TRBV19; j_gene: TRBJ2-2; CDR3nt: TGTGCCAGTACGGACCTCGGAGGGAGAACCGGGGAGCTGTTTTTT; CDR3aa: CASTDLGGRTGELFF
abundance: -; d_gene: -; v_gene: TRBV11-2; j_gene: TRBJ1-1; CDR3nt: TGTGCCAGCAGCCTAGAACAGGGCGACGCTTTCTTT; CDR3aa: CASSLEQGDAFF
abundance: -; d_gene: TRBD1; v_gene: TRBV28; j_gene: TRBJ2-1; CDR3nt: TGTGCCAGCAGTTCAATCCTTACGGGACAGGGTTGGAGTGAGCAGTTCTTC; CDR3aa: CASSSILTGQGWSEQFF
abundance: -; d_gene: -; v_gene: TRBV11-2; j_gene: TRBJ1-1; CDR3nt: TGTGCCAGCAGTGGGATGTTACGGGGGGCATGGGTGAACACTGAAGCTTTCTTT; CDR3aa: CASSGMLRGAWVNTEAFF
abundance: -; d_gene: TRBD2; v_gene: TRBV18; j_gene: TRBJ2-1; CDR3nt: TGTGCCAGCTCACCGCCAAGCGGGGGAGGGAATGAGCAGTTCTTC; CDR3aa: CASSPPSGGGNEQFF
abundance: once; d_gene: TRBD2; v_gene: TRBV7-9; j_gene: TRBJ2-7; CDR3nt: TGTGCCAGCAGCCGCGACCTAGCGGGGAGCACCTACGAGCAGTACTTC; CDR3aa: CASSRDLAGSTYEQYF
abundance: -; d_gene: TRBD2; v_gene: TRBV10-3; j_gene: TRBJ2-1; CDR3nt: TGTGCCATCGGGAGGTTAGCGGGAAACAATGAGCAGTTCTTC; CDR3aa: CAIGRLAGNNEQFF
abundance: -; d_gene: TRBD1; v_gene: TRBV7-2; j_gene: TRBJ1-2; CDR3nt: TGTGCCAGCAGCTTAGCGCAGACAGGGGGTTATGGCTACACCTTC; CDR3aa: CASSLAQTGGYGYTF
abundance: -; d_gene: TRBD1; v_gene: TRBV4-1; j_gene: TRBJ1-5; CDR3nt: TGCGCCAGCTCGACCGGGACAGGCGGGGAGCCCCAGCATTTT; CDR3aa: CASSTGTGGEPQHF
abundance: -; d_gene: -; v_gene: TRBV19; j_gene: TRBJ1-1; CDR3nt: TGTGCCAGTGAGGCAGGGTTGAACACTGAAGCTTTCTTT; CDR3aa: CASEAGLNTEAFF
abundance: -; d_gene: -; v_gene: TRBV30; j_gene: TRBJ1-6; CDR3nt: TGTGCCTGGAGTCAAGGGGTTTCACCCCTCCACTTT; CDR3aa: CAWSQGVSPLHF
abundance: -; d_gene: -; v_gene: TRBV9; j_gene: TRBJ1-4; CDR3nt: TGTGCCAGCAGCGAGGGAGGGGCCGCAACTAATGAAAAACTGTTTTTT; CDR3aa: CASSEGGAATNEKLFF
abundance: -; d_gene: TRBD2; v_gene: TRBV5-1; j_gene: TRBJ2-3; CDR3nt: TGCGCCAGCAGCCCTACTAGCGGCACAGATACGCAGTATTTT; CDR3aa: CASSPTSGTDTQYF
abundance: -; d_gene: -; v_gene: TRBV6-1; j_gene: TRBJ1-6; CDR3nt: TGTGCCAGCAGTGAAGAAGGGGTCGGTTCACCCCTCCACTTT; CDR3aa: CASSEEGVGSPLHF
abundance: once; d_gene: TRBD1; v_gene: TRBV28; j_gene: TRBJ2-7; CDR3nt: TGTGCCAGCAGTTCGACAGGGTCCGAGCAGTACTTC; CDR3aa: CASSSTGSEQYF
abundance: -; d_gene: TRBD1; v_gene: TRBV30; j_gene: TRBJ2-3; CDR3nt: TGTGCCTGGGAGACGGACAGGTCGCAGTATTTT; CDR3aa: CAWETDRSQYF
abundance: once; d_gene: -; v_gene: TRBV5-4; j_gene: TRBJ2-2; CDR3nt: TGTGCCAGCAGCCCCCCCCGGGTAGGAACGAACACCGGGGAGCTGTTTTTT; CDR3aa: CASSPPRVGTNTGELFF